What follows are 7 T cell receptor beta chains derived from one specimen sequenced in a study of T cells in Graves' hyperthyroidism and ophthalmopathy. Amplification of TCR beta CDR3 regions used RNA as the template. The HTBI primer set was used in a first-round RT-PCR of the TCR CDR3. TCRdb reanalysed the multiplex PCR reads using MiXCR and keeps one entry per CDR3 protein. The sample lists 330,000 or so distinct CDR3 sequences; approximately 18% were seen once. Material: blood. All receptors derive from a man aged 45 to 65 with Graves' ophthalmopathy.

Notes on this clonotype: Given a much more abundant clone one base away, this may be a read error. The V gene is TRBV5-1, the J gene TRBJ2-7, with 7 bases aligning to TRBD1. This CDR3 contains 12 residues. V dropped 7 bases and J dropped 6; count of bases not matched to a gene: 7. CDR1 SGHRS and CDR2 YFSETQ come from the germline V gene. The CDR3 bases are TGCGCCAGCGGTTCAGGGGGAACCGAGCAGTACTTC. Amino acid sequence: CASGSGGTEQYF.

At least ten counts were recorded for this clonotype. This sequence joins TRBV27 and TRBJ2-7, with TRBD1 identical over 11 bases. CDR3 length equals 15 residues. Germline CDR1 MNHEY, CDR2 SMNVEV (reference sequence). The V segment lost 1 base and the J segment 3 bases; nucleotides outside the gene matches: 2. Here the CDR3 reads CASSLLGQGGYEQYF. As DNA, the CDR3 is TGTGCCAGCAGTTTATTGGGACAGGGGGGCTACGAGCAGTACTTC.

The chain recombines TRBV20-1 with TRBJ1-1; possibly TRBD1 for D (6 bases). CDR1 and CDR2 from the germline V gene are DFQATT and SNEGSKA (reference sequence). The CDR3 sequence is 14 residues long. The CDR3 DNA reads TGCAGCGCCTCGTTGGGGGCGGAGAACACTGAAGCTTTCTTT. Its translation: CSASLGAENTEAFF.

This chain links TRBV20-1 with TRBJ2-1; 13 bases align to TRBD2. V trimming: 4 bases; J trimming: 5 bases; junction bases outside the gene matches: 2. The CDR3 extends over 14 amino acids. Germline values: CDR1 DFQATT, CDR2 SNEGSKA (reference sequence). CDR3 sequence: CSATTSGRNNEQFF. Written as DNA, the CDR3 is TGCAGTGCTACGACTAGCGGGAGGAACAATGAGCAGTTCTTC.

This clonotype was seen only a few times. The chain joins TRBV6-1 to TRBJ2-5; 7 nucleotides agree with TRBD1. V trimming: 6 bases; J trimming: 4 bases; junction bases outside the gene matches: 11. The germline V gene has CDR1 MNHNS and CDR2 SASEGT. The CDR3 extends over 15 amino acids. The CDR3 sequence: CASRTGQPRGETQYF. For the CDR3, the DNA is TGTGCCAGCAGGACGGGACAGCCAAGGGGAGAGACCCAGTACTTC.

This clonotype was detected a few times. The CDR3 loop is CASSSGGGDTQYF. CDR3 nucleotides: TGTGCCAGCAGTTCAGGGGGTGGAGATACGCAGTATTTT. The chain links TRBV2 to TRBJ2-3, with TRBD1 matching over 7 bases. The CDR3 spans 13 residues. Trimming removed 5 bases from V and 5 bases from J; junction bases left unmatched: 4. Germline-derived CDR1 and CDR2 are SNHLY and FYNNEI.

The table lists this clonotype with a few counts. The chain joins TRBV2 to TRBJ2-2; TRBD1 matches 8 bases. The CDR3 is 14 amino acids. In germline, CDR1 is SNHLY, CDR2 FYNNEI. The ends lost 6 bases at V and 4 bases at J; junction bases unmatched: 4. The CDR3 protein is CASRDRGGTGELFF. In DNA form, the CDR3 reads TGTGCCAGCAGAGACAGGGGAGGCACCGGGGAGCTGTTTTTT. Full variable domain (outside the CDR3, taken from reference TRBV2 and TRBJ2-2): EPEVTQTPSHQVTQMGQEVILRCVPISNHLYFYWYRQILGQKVEFLVSFYNNEISEKSEIFDDQFSVERPDGSNFTLKIRSTKLEDSAMYFCASRDRGGTGELFFGEGSRLTVL.